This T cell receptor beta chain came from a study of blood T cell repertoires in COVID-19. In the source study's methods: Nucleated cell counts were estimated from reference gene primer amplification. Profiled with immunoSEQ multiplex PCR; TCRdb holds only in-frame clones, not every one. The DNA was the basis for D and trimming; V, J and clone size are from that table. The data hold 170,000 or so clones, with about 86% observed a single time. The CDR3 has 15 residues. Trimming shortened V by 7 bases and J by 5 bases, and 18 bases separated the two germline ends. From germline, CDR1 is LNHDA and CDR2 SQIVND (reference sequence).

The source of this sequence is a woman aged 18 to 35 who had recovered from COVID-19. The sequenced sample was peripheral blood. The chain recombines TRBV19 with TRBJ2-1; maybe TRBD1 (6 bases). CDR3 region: CASTVDSGGHNEQFF. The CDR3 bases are TGTGCCAGTACCGTGGACAGCGGAGGTCACAATGAGCAGTTCTTC.